This T cell receptor (beta chain) was profiled in a study of CD8 T cells in Susac syndrome. The J segment lost 0 bases and the V segment lost 1 base, leaving 8 bases of the junction unmatched. The germline gives CDR1 SGHAT, CDR2 FQNNGV. The CDR3 totals 18 residues. Study-level results: The study recognized that its TCR sequencing and HLA analysis covered a relatively small number of individuals.

A word on this clonotype: Its antigen is as yet unknown.

The CD8+ and CD4+ T cells were isolated magnetically using a negative isolation approach, whereas the TEMRA cells were enriched by FACS. When the RNA was reverse transcribed, random hexamers were used with an input of roughly 0.45 to 1 ug. immunoSEQ multiplex PCR amplified TCR beta CDR3 across 54 Vbeta, 13 Jbeta. TCRdb recomputed calls from the immunoSEQ multiplex PCR reads with MiXCR, one row per CDR3 protein. The table includes 150,000 to 200,000 distinct CDR3 sequences, 92% detected once. The sequenced sample consisted of CD4+ T cells from PBMCs. This chain joins TRBV11-2 and TRBJ1-1, with TRBD1 identical over 10 bases. The receptor comes from a human donor in good health. The CDR3: CASSLVFGTGALNTEAFF. DNA for the CDR3: TGTGCCAGCAGCTTAGTTTTCGGGACAGGGGCCCTGAACACTGAAGCTTTCTTT.